One and the same sample provided the 19 T cell receptor beta chains below, sequenced in a study of blood T cell repertoires in COVID-19. Sequencing used immunoSEQ multiplex PCR; TCRdb keeps in-frame clones, though not all of them. The data show over 100,000 clones, about 79% seen once. The sequenced sample consisted of peripheral blood. These receptors came from a woman over 75 with acute or convalescent COVID-19.

The chain is built from TRBV19 and TRBJ1-2; D is unclear. Germline V gives CDR1 LNHDA, CDR2 SQIVND (reference sequence). The CDR3 loop spans 13 amino acids. V lost 3 bases, J lost 4 bases, and 9 bases lay in between. CDR3 coding DNA: TGTGCCAGTAGTATGGCCAGCGTCTATGGCTACACCTTC. It is translated as CASSMASVYGYTF.

The table lists this clone with a few counts. J is TRBJ2-7 and V is TRBV4-2; 11 bases align to TRBD1. In germline, CDR1 is LGHNA, CDR2 YNFKEQ. There are 16 residues in the CDR3. V lost 1 base, J lost 0 bases, and 2 bases stayed unmatched. As DNA, the CDR3 is TGTGCCAGCAGCCAAGCGGGACAGGGGGACTCCTACGAGCAGTACTTC. Translated: CASSQAGQGDSYEQYF.

The chain employs TRBV21-1 and TRBJ1-4; the table gives TRBD1 as D, unverified against the DNA. TRBV21-1 counts as a pseudogene. This CDR3 has 18 amino acids. CDR3 in DNA: TGTGCCAGCAGCAAAGCGTCGGGACAAGGCGCAACTAATGAAAAACTGTTTTTT. Residues: CASSKASGQGATNEKLFF.

This clone was found once. The rearrangement joins TRBV5-1 to TRBJ2-3; TRBD2 matches 11 bases. CDR3 length: 16 amino acids. Trimming at V came to 5 bases and at J to 3 bases, leaving 8 bases not matched to a gene. Germline assignment: CDR1 SGHRS and CDR2 YFSETQ. The CDR3 DNA follows: TGCGCCAGCAGTGGGACTAGCGGAGGTGGAACAGATACGCAGTATTTT. This translates into CASSGTSGGGTDTQYF.

The chain is built from TRBV6-5 and TRBJ2-3; 7 bases fit TRBD1. Losses at the gene ends were 7 bases for V and 2 bases for J; bases not matched to a gene: 9. There are 15 residues in the CDR3. Germline V gives CDR1 MNHEY, CDR2 SVGAGI. CDR3 nucleotides: TGTGCCAGCACCAAGACAGGGCACATCACAGATACGCAGTATTTT. The encoded protein is CASTKTGHITDTQYF.

The rearrangement joins TRBV18 to TRBJ2-7; D possibly corresponds to TRBD1 (5 bases). The CDR3 is 13 amino acids. CDR1 and CDR2 (germline): KGHSH, LQKENI. V lost 2 bases, J lost 5 bases, and 10 bases lay in between. CDR3 nucleotides: TGTGCCAGCTCACCAGAAGGGGAAGACGAGCAGTACTTC. It translates to CASSPEGEDEQYF.

V is TRBV30 and J is TRBJ2-1, with D possibly being TRBD2 (6 bases). Germline assignment: CDR1 GTSNPN and CDR2 SVGIG (reference sequence). V dropped 5 bases and J dropped 6 bases, with 14 bases sitting between them. This CDR3 is built from 13 residues. CDR3 loop: CAWVFGRGNEQFF. In DNA, the CDR3 is TGTGCCTGGGTGTTCGGGAGAGGCAATGAGCAGTTCTTC.

The rearrangement uses TRBV12-3 or TRBV12-4 and TRBJ2-7; 7 nucleotides match TRBD2. V gave up 5 bases and J gave up 0 bases; unmatched junction bases: 1. This CDR3 has 13 amino acids. In nucleotides, the CDR3 is TGTGCCAGCAGTCCGGGAGGCTCCTACGAGCAGTACTTC. Translated: CASSPGGSYEQYF.

The sample holds one count of this clone. The rearrangement links TRBV12-3 or TRBV12-4 to TRBJ1-4; D possibly corresponds to TRBD1 (6 bases). The V end lost 3 bases, the J end lost 11 bases, and 13 bases lay between the germline ends. The CDR3 is made up of 13 amino acids. CDR3 sequence reads: CASSFDRTGKLFF. For the CDR3, the DNA is TGTGCCAGCAGTTTCGACAGGACTGGGAAACTGTTTTTT.

The V gene is TRBV5-1, the J gene TRBJ1-4; the D gene is possibly TRBD1 (5 bases). Per germline, CDR1 SGHRS and CDR2 YFSETQ. V lost 1 base and J lost 3, with 10 bases in between. The length of the CDR3 is 15 residues. CDR3 in amino acids: CASSLQGSPNEKLFF. CDR3 DNA: TGCGCCAGCAGCTTGCAGGGCTCACCTAATGAAAAACTGTTTTTT.

This chain uses TRBV5-4 with TRBJ2-5, with TRBD1 as a possible D gene (6 bases). Germline V gene lookup returns CDR1 SGHNT and CDR2 YYREEE (reference sequence). V was trimmed by 4 bases and J by 0 bases, leaving 13 bases between them. The CDR3 covers 15 residues. CDR3 region: CASSPNRDNQETQYF. CDR3 in DNA: TGTGCCAGCAGCCCAAACAGGGACAACCAAGAGACCCAGTACTTC.

The chain uses TRBV5-1 and TRBJ2-1; 7 nucleotides line up with TRBD1. This CDR3 has 15 amino acids. The germline V gene encodes CDR1 SGHRS and CDR2 YFSETQ. V was pared by 4 bases and J by 3 bases, with 7 bases of the junction left unmatched. The DNA of the CDR3 is TGCGCCAGCAGCAGTACCGGGACAGTCTACAATGAGCAGTTCTTC. This translates into CASSSTGTVYNEQFF.

This clone was observed once. The chain combines TRBV4-3 with TRBJ1-5, with 10 bases identical to TRBD1. Germline V gene data show CDR1 as LGHNA and CDR2 as YSLEER. The CDR3 spans 17 residues. V lost 0 bases to trimming and J lost 3 bases; unmatched junction nucleotides: 5. The CDR3 bases are TGCGCCAGCAGCCAAGAAGGACAGGGGGGAACCAATCAGCCCCAGCATTTT. The encoded protein is CASSQEGQGGTNQPQHF.

V gene TRBV25-1 combines with J gene TRBJ1-4; a possible D gene is TRBD1 (5 bases). The germline V gene encodes CDR1 MGHDK and CDR2 SYGVNS. The CDR3 sequence is 13 residues long. This CDR3 reads CVPRGDKGEKLFF. CDR3 in DNA: TGTGTCCCGCGGGGCGACAAGGGGGAAAAACTGTTTTTT. Looking up the rest from reference TRBV25-1 and TRBJ1-4 gives the full variable domain: EADIYQTPRYLVIGTGKKITLECSQTMGHDKMYWYQQDPGMELHLIHYSYGVNSTEKGDLSSESTVSRIRTEHFPLTLESARPSHTSQYLCVPRGDKGEKLFFGSGTQLSVL.

The chain carries TRBV28 and TRBJ1-5; no firm D call. V shed 6 bases and J shed 6 bases, with 12 bases lying between them. The CDR3 covers 13 residues. Germline assignment: CDR1 MDHEN and CDR2 SYDVKM. CDR3 sequence reads: CASSVTLSQPQHF. CDR3 nucleotides: TGTGCCAGCAGCGTCACGTTGAGTCAGCCCCAGCATTTT.

The chain carries TRBV20-1 and TRBJ2-1, with 11 bases fitting TRBD2. The CDR3 loop spans 16 amino acids. Looked up from germline, CDR1 is DFQATT and CDR2 is SNEGSKA (reference sequence). V lost 3 bases to trimming and J lost 6 bases; unmatched junction nucleotides: 10. The CDR3 loop is CSASGAPGTSGNEQFF. The CDR3 DNA follows: TGCAGTGCTAGTGGGGCCCCCGGGACTAGCGGCAATGAGCAGTTCTTC.

This chain uses TRBV3-1 (or the pseudogene TRBV3-2) with TRBJ1-4; 11 bases are a match to TRBD1. In germline, CDR1 is LGHDT, CDR2 YNNKEL (reference sequence). This CDR3 region has 15 residues. The junction had 8 bases not matched to a gene; V was cut back by 4 bases and J by 10 bases. For the CDR3, the DNA is TGTGCCAGCAGCCCAGGGACAGGGGGGGTTGGAAAACTGTTTTTT. This codes for CASSPGTGGVGKLFF.

This rearrangement joins TRBV7-8 to TRBJ1-3, with TRBD1 identical over 8 bases. The CDR3 loop spans 18 amino acids. Germline CDR1 SGHVS, CDR2 FQNEAQ. After removal of 7 bases from V and 0 bases from J, the junction contained 14 bases not matched to a gene. CDR3: CASNRFPGQDYSGNTIYF. For the CDR3, the DNA is TGTGCCAGCAACAGATTTCCGGGACAGGATTACTCTGGAAACACCATATATTTT.

The V and J genes are TRBV6-1 and TRBJ1-5; no firm D call. Germline assignment: CDR1 MNHNS and CDR2 SASEGT. This CDR3 comprises 12 residues. Trimming shortened V by 3 bases and J by 16 bases, and 16 bases separated the two germline ends. This CDR3 reads CASSESRLTSHF. DNA for the CDR3: TGTGCCAGCAGTGAGTCCAGGTTGACCTCTCATTTT.